The T cell receptor (beta chain) described here comes from a study of blood T cell repertoires in COVID-19. The Seattle patients, enrolled during active infection, were followed longitudinally. The V gene's germline CDR1 is SQVTM and CDR2 ANQGSEA. J was trimmed by 3 bases and V by 4 bases; bases with no gene match: 1. The CDR3 covers 14 residues. Repertoires were generated with immunoSEQ multiplex PCR, while TCRdb's copy carries only in-frame clones and drops some. The data show more than 300,000 clones, around 87% seen once. V is TRBV29-1 and J is TRBJ2-3, with 13 bases lining up with TRBD2. The sample comprised peripheral blood. This receptor was obtained from a woman aged 25 to 39 with COVID-19, enrolled during active disease. CDR3 sequence reads: CSVGLAGGTDTQYF. In DNA form, the CDR3 reads TGCAGCGTTGGACTAGCGGGAGGTACAGATACGCAGTATTTT.